The T cell receptor (beta chain) under discussion was sequenced for a study of blood T cells in healthy people across ages. This CDR3 is built from 17 residues. Trimming removed 5 bases from V and 0 bases from J, with 18 bases in between. Germline CDR1 SGHAT, CDR2 FQNNGV. Sample-barcoded 5' priming and a J-beta primer mix drove a second PCR of about 6 to 11 cycles. TCRdb reprocessed the 5' RACE reads with MiXCR, giving one entry per CDR3 protein. The sample records 1.4 million or so distinct CDR3 sequences, roughly 43% being singletons. This receptor was obtained from a woman aged 18-29 years in good health. The chain couples TRBV11-2 to TRBJ2-3, with D unresolved. What was sequenced was blood. CDR3 sequence: CASSQGRHTVSTDTQYF. CDR3 nucleotide sequence: TGTGCCAGCAGCCAAGGCCGACATACAGTTAGCACAGATACGCAGTATTTT.